This passage covers 2 T cell receptor beta chains from one sample sequenced in a study of blood T cells in healthy people across ages (dated by TCRdb to the mid-2010s). The protocol used for the library was 5' RACE. Instrument on record: Illumina HiSeq 2500. A second PCR of about 6 to 11 cycles was run with a J-beta primer mix and a sample-barcoded 5' primer. Using fastp trimming at Q25 and MiXCR clonotype assembly, TCRdb reanalyzed the public sequencing data and kept in-frame beta chains. Under each unique CDR3 protein, matching rows form one entry showing the most common genes and DNA. The sample has 600,000 to 900,000 distinct CDR3 sequences on record, about a quarter of them singletons. The ten largest clones capture about 3% of the sample. The same data also contributed to another study, on T cells of mothers and their children.

Sequenced: blood. The source is a boy aged 5 to 17 in good health.

This clonotype was detected only a few times. The V gene is TRBV12-3 or TRBV12-4, the J gene TRBJ1-1; 10 positions agree with TRBD1. V gave up 5 bases and J gave up 1 base; unmatched junction bases: 4. The CDR3 sequence is 15 residues long. DNA for the CDR3: TGTGCCAGCAGTACCGGACAGGGGGGGAACACTGAAGCTTTCTTT. It encodes CASSTGQGGNTEAFF.

The CDR3 coding sequence is TGTGCCAGCAGCTTGAAGGGGGCGCGTACCGGGGAGCTGTTTTTT. It codes for CASSLKGARTGELFF. V usage is TRBV5-4 and J usage is TRBJ2-2; TRBD1 matches 7 bases. The CDR3 spans 15 residues. V shed 1 base, J shed 5 bases, and the junction held 5 bases outside the gene matches. CDR1 SGHNT and CDR2 YYREEE come from the germline V gene (reference sequence). Full variable domain (outside the CDR3, taken from reference TRBV5-4 and TRBJ2-2): ETGVTQSPTHLIKTRGQQVTLRCSSQSGHNTVSWYQQALGQGPQFIFQYYREEENGRGNFPPRFSGLQFPNYSSELNVNALELDDSALYLCASSLKGARTGELFFGEGSRLTVL.